The 9 T cell receptor beta chains below all came from one sample that was sequenced in a study of graft-versus-host responses after intestinal transplantation. Their antigens are not known. Repertoires were generated with immunoSEQ multiplex PCR, while TCRdb's copy carries only in-frame clones and drops some. The table includes tens of thousands of clones, around 87% detected once. The sample in question was unstimulated CD8+ T cells sorted from spleen or lymph node cells, obtained before transplant. The origin of the receptors is a human donor who was the organ donor for an intestinal transplant.

The rearrangement uses TRBV5-6 and TRBJ2-3; D is possibly TRBD1 (5 bases). Germline V gene lookup returns CDR1 SGHDT and CDR2 YYEEEE. The CDR3 length is 15 residues. The V end was cut by 0 bases, the J end by 2 bases, with 10 bases between. The CDR3 sequence is CASSLGPGPTDTQYF. The CDR3 coding sequence is TGTGCCAGCAGCTTGGGGCCAGGGCCCACAGATACGCAGTATTTT.

V and J are TRBV6-5 and TRBJ2-1; TRBD2 aligns across 7 bases. This CDR3 is 14 amino acids long. Germline trimming cut 2 bases from V and 7 bases from J; bases unmatched to any gene: 5. CDR1 is MNHEY, CDR2 SVGAGI, per germline. This CDR3 is CASSYLPGGNEQFF. In DNA, the CDR3 is TGTGCCAGCAGTTACCTACCCGGGGGGAATGAGCAGTTCTTC.

The V call is TRBV13, the J call TRBJ2-7; TRBD2 might be the D (7 bases). CDR3 length: 14 amino acids. Trimming left V 5 bases short and J 2 bases short, with 13 bases between. The germline V gene encodes CDR1 PRHDT and CDR2 FYEKMQ (reference sequence). This CDR3 reads CASSLGAGAYEQYV. The CDR3, as DNA: TGTGCCAGCAGCCTGGGGGCGGGGGCCTACGAGCAGTACGTC.

This chain connects TRBV27 to TRBJ1-1; tentatively, D is TRBD1 (6 bases). Trimming shortened V by 3 bases and J by 4 bases, and 9 bases separated the two germline ends. Germline CDR1 MNHEY, CDR2 SMNVEV (reference sequence). The CDR3 is made up of 13 amino acids. The CDR3 reads CASSFFRGTEAFF. The CDR3 DNA is TGTGCCAGCAGTTTTTTCAGGGGCACTGAAGCTTTCTTT.

The gene calls are TRBV7-8 and TRBJ2-7; 9 positions agree with TRBD1. The CDR3 runs 15 residues. CDR1 is SGHVS, CDR2 FQNEAQ, per germline. Losses at the gene ends were 5 bases for V and 0 bases for J; bases not matched to a gene: 5. The CDR3 sequence: CASSLGQGNSYEQYV. The CDR3 DNA reads TGTGCCAGCAGCCTAGGACAGGGGAACTCCTACGAGCAGTACGTC.

The chain uses TRBV7-3 and TRBJ1-3; D remains ambiguous. V dropped 3 bases and J dropped 7 bases, with 13 bases sitting between them. The germline CDR1 and CDR2 sequences are SGHTA and FQGTGA. This CDR3 spans 14 amino acids. The CDR3 reads CASSLSGSGNTIYF. Written as DNA, the CDR3 is TGTGCCAGCAGCTTGAGCGGATCCGGGAACACCATATATTTT. Combining the CDR3 with reference TRBV7-3 and TRBJ1-3 gives the whole variable domain GAGVSQTPSNKVTEKGKYVELRCDPISGHTALYWYRQSLGQGPEFLIYFQGTGAADDSGLPNDRFFAVRPEGSVSTLKIQRTERGDSAVYLCASSLSGSGNTIYFGEGSWLTVV.

CDR3: CASSGLAGGYNEQFF. CDR3 nucleotides: TGTGCCAGCAGTGGCTTAGCGGGGGGCTACAATGAGCAGTTCTTC. The J gene is TRBJ2-1, the V gene TRBV6-4; 10 bases match TRBD2. V trimming: 4 bases; J trimming: 3 bases; junction bases outside the gene matches: 3. This CDR3 is 15 amino acids long. In germline, CDR1 is MRHNA, CDR2 SNTAGT.

This chain connects TRBV7-6 to TRBJ2-1; a weak D match, TRBD1 (5 bases). CDR1 and CDR2 (germline): SGHVS, FNYEAQ. The CDR3 sequence is 16 residues long. V was cut by 1 base and J by 6 bases, with 16 bases left in between. CDR3 nucleotide sequence: TGTGCCAGCAGCTTAGGTCAGGGCGGTTCGTTCAATGAGCAGTTCTTC. Translation gives CASSLGQGGSFNEQFF.

The chain employs TRBV9 and TRBJ2-5; 8 nucleotides agree with TRBD2. The CDR3 covers 15 residues. V gave up 1 base and J gave up 4 bases; unmatched junction bases: 6. The germline V gene encodes CDR1 SGDLS and CDR2 YYNGEE. The DNA of the CDR3 is TGTGCCAGCAGCGTAAGCGGGGGTGGTGCAGAGACCCAGTACTTC. It codes for CASSVSGGGAETQYF.